This entry lists 16 T cell receptor beta chains sequenced from one sample in a study of T-cell memory formation after mild COVID-19 (dated by TCRdb to the early 2020s). The library was obtained by 5' RACE. TCRdb lists the instrument as Illumina NovaSeq 6000. TCRdb reanalyzed the raw reads on its own, using fastp at Q25 for trimming and MiXCR for clone calling, and kept in-frame beta chains. CDR3 protein sequences are deduplicated, and each keeps its most common genes and DNA. The sample table records under 550,000 distinct CDR3 sequences; over 15% of these occur just once. Around 12% of the sample rests with the top ten. Input material: PBMCs or a T cell subset sorted from them (not recorded which). These receptors were taken from an adult woman who had mild COVID-19 (a few samples of this study predate the infection). The sample titles of this study are shuffled in the database, so cell type and time point are left out; the donor was told from shared clones.

This clonotype was found a few times. CDR3 sequence reads: CASSQDWTSGSVDEQFF. The CDR3 region has the DNA TGCGCCAGCAGCCAAGATTGGACTAGCGGGAGTGTTGATGAGCAGTTCTTC. The chain carries TRBV4-3 and TRBJ2-1; 13 bases match TRBD2. The V segment lost 0 bases and the J segment 8 bases; nucleotides outside the gene matches: 7. Germline CDR1 reads LGHNA; CDR2 reads YSLEER. The CDR3 loop spans 17 amino acids.

DNA for the CDR3: TGTGCCAGCAGTTCCCGGACAGGGGATACCAATCAGCCCCAGCATTTT. The encoded protein is CASSSRTGDTNQPQHF. This rearrangement joins TRBV12-3 or TRBV12-4 to TRBJ1-5; 9 nucleotides line up with TRBD1. This CDR3 comprises 16 residues. With 4 bases clipped from V and 3 bases from J, the junction kept 7 bases outside the gene matches.

V usage is TRBV20-1 and J usage is TRBJ2-1; TRBD1 aligns across 7 bases. CDR1 and CDR2 from the germline V gene are DFQATT and SNEGSKA (reference sequence). V was clipped by 5 bases and J by 3 bases; unmatched bases: 16. The CDR3 is 17 amino acids. The CDR3 is CSAGRSRGSTGYNEQFF. The CDR3 coding sequence is TGCAGTGCTGGACGGTCCAGGGGGAGTACCGGCTACAATGAGCAGTTCTTC.

This clonotype was seen a single time. The chain employs TRBV2 and TRBJ2-3, with D perhaps TRBD2 (6 bases). Germline V lookup: CDR1 SNHLY, CDR2 FYNNEI. The CDR3 has 15 amino acids. With 4 bases removed from V and 0 bases from J, the gap between germline ends came to 11 bases. CDR3: CASSVEGISTDTQYF. In DNA, the CDR3 is TGTGCCAGCAGTGTGGAGGGGATAAGCACAGATACGCAGTATTTT.

This chain uses TRBV18 with TRBJ2-2, with D unresolved. The germline V gene encodes CDR1 KGHSH and CDR2 LQKENI. The CDR3 is 16 amino acids. V shed 2 bases and J shed 1 base, with 11 bases lying between them. CDR3 nucleotide sequence: TGTGCCAGCTCACCAGTAACGGGCATGAACACCGGGGAGCTGTTTTTT. Encoded protein: CASSPVTGMNTGELFF.

The sample holds a few counts of this clonotype. The CDR3 DNA follows: TGTGCCAGCACCAAAGGACAGGGCTCTGAAGCTTTCTTT. It encodes CASTKGQGSEAFF. V usage is TRBV12-3 or TRBV12-4 and J usage is TRBJ1-1; 8 bases align to TRBD1. The trim removed 7 bases at V and 6 bases at J, leaving 7 bases unmatched. This CDR3 contains 13 residues.

The chain carries TRBV12-3 or TRBV12-4 and TRBJ2-5; TRBD1 aligns across 8 bases. The CDR3 contains 14 residues. With V trimmed by 5 bases and J by 3 bases, 5 bases remained unmatched. The CDR3 loop is CASSPVTGEETQYF. The CDR3 DNA reads TGTGCCAGCAGTCCGGTGACAGGGGAAGAGACCCAGTACTTC.

The chain carries TRBV7-9 and TRBJ2-7; D unclear. V lost 4 bases and J lost 5, with 9 bases in between. There are 12 residues in the CDR3. Germline CDR1 reads SEHNR; CDR2 reads FQNEAQ (reference sequence). CDR3 nucleotide sequence: TGTGCCAGCAGCTCGGTCCCCCACGAGCAGTACTTC. Protein product: CASSSVPHEQYF.

J is TRBJ2-5 and V is TRBV20-1, with 9 nucleotides matching TRBD2. Germline V gene data show CDR1 as DFQATT and CDR2 as SNEGSKA (reference sequence). Losses at the gene ends were 1 base for V and 5 bases for J; bases not matched to a gene: 5. The CDR3 is 14 amino acids. The CDR3 reads CSARGRGGRETQYF. In DNA, the CDR3 is TGCAGTGCTAGAGGGCGGGGGGGCCGTGAGACCCAGTACTTC.

This clonotype was observed a few times. The rearrangement links TRBV11-3 to TRBJ2-5, with D hard to call. Trimming removed 3 bases at V and 3 bases at J, with 14 bases between. CDR1 and CDR2 from the germline V gene are SGHNT and YENEEA. This CDR3 spans 15 amino acids. CDR3 in DNA: TGTGCCAGCAGCTTCGGGTTGGGGAATGAAGAGACCCAGTACTTC. It encodes CASSFGLGNEETQYF.

This clonotype was counted a few times. The V and J genes are TRBV6-2 or TRBV6-3 and TRBJ1-2; weak D call: TRBD1 (5 bases). The V end lost 0 bases, the J end lost 8 bases, and 16 bases lay between the germline ends. CDR1 is MNHEY, CDR2 SVGEGT, per germline. The CDR3 spans 15 residues. The CDR3 is CASSYSQPGTQGYTF. CDR3 nucleotide sequence: TGTGCCAGCAGTTACTCGCAACCGGGGACTCAAGGCTACACCTTC.

In this sample, this clonotype turned up a few times. The chain joins TRBV7-2 to TRBJ2-7; D may be TRBD2 (5 bases). The CDR3 spans 13 residues. V lost 5 bases, J lost 10 bases, and 18 bases lay in between. Germline V gene lookup returns CDR1 SGHTA and CDR2 FQGNSA. The CDR3 nucleotides read TGTGCCAGCAGCAGACGCGGGTTCGTGGATCAGTACTTC. Protein product: CASSRRGFVDQYF.

There are a few counts of this clonotype. The chain couples TRBV6-1 to TRBJ1-1; D unclear. This CDR3 has 14 amino acids. Trimming took 1 base from V and 4 from J, leaving 10 bases between them. The V gene's germline CDR1 is MNHNS and CDR2 SASEGT. The chain's CDR3 is CASSEGGWATEAFF. In DNA, the CDR3 is TGTGCCAGCAGTGAAGGAGGGTGGGCCACTGAAGCTTTCTTT.

This clonotype occurred a few times. The V and J genes are TRBV12-3 or TRBV12-4 and TRBJ2-5, with unresolved D. The CDR3 contains 16 residues. V lost 5 bases, J lost 5 bases, and 21 bases lay in between. The CDR3 sequence is CASSPRRKLSMETQYF. CDR3 in DNA: TGTGCCAGCAGTCCGAGACGAAAGTTATCGATGGAGACCCAGTACTTC.

The chain links TRBV30 to TRBJ2-1, with 7 nucleotides matching TRBD1. CDR1 and CDR2 (germline): GTSNPN, SVGIG (reference sequence). V shed 4 bases and J 3 bases; nucleotides not matched to a gene: 6. This CDR3 is 14 amino acids long. The CDR3 sequence: CAWIVRGYYNEQFF. The CDR3 DNA reads as TGTGCCTGGATTGTCAGGGGGTACTACAATGAGCAGTTCTTC.

This rearrangement joins TRBV7-6 to TRBJ1-1, with TRBD1 identical over 7 bases. The germline V gene encodes CDR1 SGHVS and CDR2 FNYEAQ. The CDR3 loop spans 14 amino acids. With V trimmed by 5 bases and J by 3 bases, 6 bases remained unmatched. As DNA, the CDR3 is TGTGCCAGCAGCCAAGAAACAGGGGACACTGAAGCTTTCTTT. It specifies CASSQETGDTEAFF.